The following is a T cell receptor (beta chain) sequence with its context. J was trimmed by 5 bases and V by 2 bases; bases with no gene match: 11. The CDR3 loop spans 16 amino acids. Per germline, CDR1 MNHEY and CDR2 SVGAGI. The method was immunoSEQ multiplex PCR; TCRdb's version includes in-frame clones alone and lacks a portion of them. Of around 62,000 clones in the sample, 95% to 98% were seen once. This sample was included in a study of technical replicates of blood from several donors. The material sequenced was T cells isolated from PBMCs. J is TRBJ2-5 and V is TRBV6-5, with 7 bases lining up with TRBD2. The receptor was derived from a human donor in good health. CDR3 nucleotide sequence: TGTGCCAGCAGTTACGCGTCACCTGGGACTATGGAGACCCAGTACTTC. Amino acid sequence: CASSYASPGTMETQYF.